This TCR beta chain came from a study of T-cell memory formation after mild COVID-19. Study results and caveats: For second-wave clones that peaked at day 37, SARS-CoV-2 specificity went unverified. Mainly in CM and EM were contracting CD4+ clones; CD8+ were in EMRA.

MiXCR was run by TCRdb on the 5' RACE reads, yielding one entry per CDR3 protein. The data show 300,000 to 400,000 distinct CDR3 sequences, with approximately 29% seen just once and roughly 13% held by the top ten. Notes on this clonotype: Antigen: not known.

This TCR was recovered from an adult woman who had mild COVID-19 (a few samples of this study predate the infection). Cell type and time point are not known. The sequencing input was PBMCs or a T cell subset sorted from them (not recorded which).

The CDR3 coding sequence is TGTGCCAGCAGTTTTAGGACTAGCGAAGGGACCCAGTACTTC. Translation gives CASSFRTSEGTQYF. V is TRBV12-3 or TRBV12-4 and J is TRBJ2-5; TRBD2 aligns across 9 bases. V lost 3 bases to trimming and J lost 7 bases; unmatched junction nucleotides: 6. The CDR3 is 14 amino acids.